The next 4 T cell receptor beta chains were all read from a single sample in a study of T cells in Graves' hyperthyroidism and ophthalmopathy. Template material for amplifying TCR beta CDR3 regions consisted of RNA transcripts. TCR CDR3 underwent first-round RT-PCR with the HTBI primer set. TCRdb reanalysed the multiplex PCR reads using MiXCR and keeps one entry per CDR3 protein. The sample has nearly 750,000 distinct CDR3 sequences, roughly 32% seen once. Sequencing used blood. These receptors came from a woman aged 40 to 55 with Graves' hyperthyroidism.

This clonotype showed up just once. The V and J genes are TRBV19 and TRBJ1-6; D is ambiguous. Trimming stripped 9 bases from V and 5 bases from J, with 14 bases between. The V gene's germline CDR1 is LNHDA and CDR2 SQIVND (reference sequence). This CDR3 has 14 amino acids. The CDR3 region is CASSQVLHNSPLHF. CDR3 in DNA: TGTGCCAGCAGCCAAGTACTCCATAATTCACCCCTCCACTTT.

This CDR3 is CASSEGTVSTDTQYF. Here the CDR3 DNA reads TGTGCCAGCAGTGAGGGGACAGTAAGCACAGATACGCAGTATTTT. The V and J genes are TRBV2 and TRBJ2-3, with 7 bases matching TRBD1. Trimming cost V 3 bases and J 0 bases; bases outside gene matches: 3. The CDR3 runs to 15 residues. From germline, CDR1 is SNHLY and CDR2 FYNNEI.

In this sample, this clonotype turned up a few times. The rearrangement joins TRBV20-1 to TRBJ2-2; 11 bases fit TRBD2. J gave up 5 bases and V 3 bases, and 2 bases lay outside the gene matches. Germline CDR1 is DFQATT and CDR2 is SNEGSKA (reference sequence). The CDR3 is made up of 14 amino acids. Here the CDR3 DNA reads TGCAGTGCTAGCCCTAGCGGGAGGACCGGGGAGCTGTTTTTT. It is translated as CSASPSGRTGELFF.

The gene calls are TRBV5-1 and TRBJ2-7, with 8 bases fitting TRBD2. Germline V gene lookup returns CDR1 SGHRS and CDR2 YFSETQ. V gave up 0 bases and J gave up 3 bases; unmatched junction bases: 5. CDR3 length equals 15 residues. The CDR3 protein is CASSLVRGGLYEQYF. DNA of the CDR3: TGCGCCAGCAGCTTGGTCCGGGGGGGGCTCTACGAGCAGTACTTC.